The table lists the clone carrying this T cell receptor beta chain with a few counts. Antigen specificity is unknown. This CDR3 is built from 17 residues. V shed 0 bases and J 4 bases; nucleotides not matched to a gene: 4. Germline V CDR1 and CDR2: SGHTA, FQGNSA. These data belong to a study of early T cells in non-severe SARS-CoV-2 infection. Study-wide results and caveats: Database matching using VDJdb favored anti-spike CD8 responses, with private and CD4 specificities left missing.

MiXCR was run by TCRdb on the 5' RACE reads, yielding one entry per CDR3 protein. Of 50,000 or so distinct CDR3 sequences in the sample, 7% to 9% were seen once. The sequence was obtained from an adult who was a healthcare worker with PCR-confirmed SARS-CoV-2 infection or an uninfected control (not recorded which). The sample consisted of whole blood. The chain is built from TRBV7-2 and TRBJ2-6, with 9 bases lining up with TRBD1. In DNA form, the CDR3 reads TGTGCCAGCAGCTTAGCAGGACAGGGGACCGGGGCCAACGTCCTGACTTTC. Translated, it gives CASSLAGQGTGANVLTF.